Below, 17 T cell receptor beta chains from the same sample are listed, as sequenced in a study of blood T cell repertoires in COVID-19. The data were produced by immunoSEQ multiplex PCR, yet TCRdb's version contains in-frame clones alone and is incomplete. The table records over 300,000 clones, roughly 90% of them present only once. Material: peripheral blood. Every receptor here comes from a man younger than 30 with active or convalescent COVID-19.

The CDR3 region is CASSVAGIWETQYF. CDR3 DNA: TGTGCCAGCAGCGTAGCAGGGATCTGGGAGACCCAGTACTTC. This chain uses TRBV9 with TRBJ2-5; tentatively, D is TRBD1 (5 bases). The V end lost 0 bases, the J end lost 5 bases, and 11 bases lay between the germline ends. CDR1 is SGDLS, CDR2 YYNGEE, per germline. The CDR3 covers 14 residues.

The chain couples TRBV29-1 to TRBJ2-5; 10 bases align to TRBD1. Germline values: CDR1 SQVTM, CDR2 ANQGSEA. This CDR3 has 16 amino acids. V trimming: 0 bases; J trimming: 1 base; junction bases outside the gene matches: 5. The CDR3 DNA sequence: TGCAGCGTTGAAGACCCGGGACAGGGGCCCCAAGAGACCCAGTACTTC. Protein product: CSVEDPGQGPQETQYF. The entire variable domain, with the rest obtained from reference TRBV29-1 and TRBJ2-5, is as follows: SAVISQKPSRDICQRGTSLTIQCQVDSQVTMMFWYRQQPGQSLTLIATANQGSEATYESGFVIDKFPISRPNLTFSTLTVSNMSPEDSSIYLCSVEDPGQGPQETQYFGPGTRLLVL.

The chain joins TRBV7-9 to TRBJ1-1; no firm D call. CDR1 and CDR2 (germline): SEHNR, FQNEAQ (reference sequence). This CDR3 contains 13 residues. Deletions cut 4 bases from V and 1 base from J, with 7 bases between. In DNA, the CDR3 is TGTGCCAGCAGCTCAGAGGGGAACACTGAAGCTTTCTTT. It translates to CASSSEGNTEAFF.

The chain carries TRBV25-1 and TRBJ1-6; 7 bases are a match to TRBD1. Per germline, CDR1 MGHDK and CDR2 SYGVNS. The CDR3 has 13 residues. Trimming at V came to 8 bases and at J to 5 bases, leaving 3 bases not matched to a gene. CDR3 amino acids: CASLGQNNSPLHF. CDR3 nucleotides: TGTGCCAGCCTGGGACAGAATAATTCACCCCTCCACTTT.

V and J are TRBV12-3 or TRBV12-4 and TRBJ1-5; D is unclear. This CDR3 is 12 amino acids long. Trimming cost V 5 bases and J 6 bases, with 8 bases left between them. The CDR3 DNA reads TGTGCCAGCAGTAGCGCGAGTCAGCCCCAGCATTTT. Protein sequence: CASSSASQPQHF.

This sequence joins TRBV6-5 and TRBJ1-5, with D perhaps matching TRBD1 (5 bases). This CDR3 contains 11 residues. CDR1 is MNHEY, CDR2 SVGAGI, per germline. The ends were cut back, 7 bases at V and 5 bases at J, with 6 bases in the middle. The CDR3 reads CASIRDQPQHF. The DNA for the CDR3 is TGTGCCAGCATCAGGGATCAGCCCCAGCATTTT.

The CDR3 DNA follows: TGCGCCAGCAGCCAAGGCTCTGTCCGAGCGGGAGGGTACGAGCAGTACTTC. Amino acid sequence: CASSQGSVRAGGYEQYF. This chain uses TRBV4-1 with TRBJ2-7; 10 bases map to TRBD2. The J segment lost 4 bases and the V segment lost 1 base, leaving 10 bases of the junction unmatched. Germline CDR1 and CDR2: MGHRA and YSYEKL. The CDR3 totals 17 residues.

The genes are TRBV24-1 and TRBJ1-1; 7 bases agree with TRBD1. This CDR3 is built from 13 residues. The junction had 7 bases not matched to a gene; V was cut back by 7 bases and J by 6 bases. CDR1 and CDR2 from the germline V gene are KGHDR and SFDVKD. The CDR3 here is CATREGTDPEAFF. The CDR3 region has the DNA TGTGCCACCAGGGAAGGGACAGACCCTGAAGCTTTCTTT.

Only one count was recorded for this clone. V usage is TRBV10-3 and J usage is TRBJ2-3; 16 nucleotides align to TRBD2. The CDR3 runs to 19 residues. CDR1 ENHRY and CDR2 SYGVKD come from the germline V gene. J lost 0 bases, V lost 3 bases, and 6 bases had no gene match. For the CDR3, the DNA is TGTGCCATCAGTGATACCGGGACTAGCGGGGGGGGAAGCACAGATACGCAGTATTTT. Protein sequence: CAISDTGTSGGGSTDTQYF.

This chain connects TRBV7-9 to TRBJ2-3; TRBD2 matches 7 bases. Germline CDR1 reads SEHNR; CDR2 reads FQNEAQ (reference sequence). The CDR3 loop spans 13 amino acids. The V gene end was trimmed by 5 bases and the J gene end by 6 bases; junction bases not matched to a gene: 5. The CDR3 nucleotides read TGTGCCAGCAGCCTTGGACTAGTCGATACGCAGTATTTT. It codes for CASSLGLVDTQYF.

The rearrangement uses TRBV6-1 and TRBJ1-5, with TRBD1 matching over 8 bases. The J segment lost 6 bases and the V segment lost 2 bases, leaving 3 bases of the junction unmatched. Looked up from germline, CDR1 is MNHNS and CDR2 is SASEGT. The CDR3 is 14 amino acids. This CDR3 reads CASSEQGALQPQHF. The CDR3 coding sequence is TGTGCCAGCAGTGAACAGGGGGCCCTTCAGCCCCAGCATTTT.

The gene calls are TRBV20-1 and TRBJ2-1; 9 nucleotides align to TRBD1. The CDR3 contains 14 residues. The J segment lost 7 bases and the V segment lost 3 bases, leaving 7 bases of the junction unmatched. Germline V gene data show CDR1 as DFQATT and CDR2 as SNEGSKA (reference sequence). The CDR3 DNA reads as TGCAGTGCTAGTCGGGGACAGGGCGGGAATGAGCAGTTCTTC. It translates to CSASRGQGGNEQFF.

This chain uses TRBV19 with TRBJ1-5; a possible D gene is TRBD1 (5 bases). V dropped 3 bases and J dropped 6 bases, with 12 bases sitting between them. The CDR3 loop spans 14 amino acids. Germline CDR1 is LNHDA and CDR2 is SQIVND (reference sequence). The CDR3: CASSIAGYSQPQHF. CDR3 coding DNA: TGTGCCAGTAGTATTGCAGGGTACTCTCAGCCCCAGCATTTT.

This clone came up once. The chain uses TRBV6-5 and TRBJ2-7; 9 positions agree with TRBD2. This CDR3 is 15 amino acids long. Germline V gene data show CDR1 as MNHEY and CDR2 as SVGAGI. V dropped 7 bases and J dropped 0; count of bases not matched to a gene: 7. In nucleotides, the CDR3 is TGTGCCAGCAATTTGGCTAGCGGGGCCTCCTACGAGCAGTACTTC. Translating it yields CASNLASGASYEQYF.

The chain links TRBV30 to TRBJ1-4; D remains ambiguous. Germline V gene sequence: CDR1 GTSNPN, CDR2 SVGIG (reference sequence). This CDR3 contains 12 residues. V dropped 1 base and J dropped 7 bases, with 7 bases sitting between them. This chain's CDR3 is CAWSALGEKLFF. The CDR3 nucleotides read TGTGCCTGGAGTGCCCTAGGTGAAAAACTGTTTTTT.

This clone was recorded only once. The CDR3 loop is CASSYRRAPMEQYF. CDR3 nucleotides: TGTGCCAGCAGCTACCGGAGGGCGCCGATGGAGCAGTACTTC. The chain recombines TRBV14 with TRBJ2-7, with TRBD2 as a possible D gene (6 bases). The CDR3 covers 14 residues. CDR1 is SGHDN, CDR2 FVKESK, per germline. V was shortened by 5 bases and J by 7 bases, with 18 bases between the two germline ends.

The chain uses TRBV19 and TRBJ2-3, with 9 bases that match TRBD1. Germline CDR1 and CDR2: LNHDA and SQIVND (reference sequence). The CDR3 totals 15 residues. Unmatched junction bases numbered 6, after V lost 6 bases and J lost 2 bases. CDR3 DNA sequence: TGTGCCAGTAGGAAACAGGGGGCCTACACAGATACGCAGTATTTT. It specifies CASRKQGAYTDTQYF.